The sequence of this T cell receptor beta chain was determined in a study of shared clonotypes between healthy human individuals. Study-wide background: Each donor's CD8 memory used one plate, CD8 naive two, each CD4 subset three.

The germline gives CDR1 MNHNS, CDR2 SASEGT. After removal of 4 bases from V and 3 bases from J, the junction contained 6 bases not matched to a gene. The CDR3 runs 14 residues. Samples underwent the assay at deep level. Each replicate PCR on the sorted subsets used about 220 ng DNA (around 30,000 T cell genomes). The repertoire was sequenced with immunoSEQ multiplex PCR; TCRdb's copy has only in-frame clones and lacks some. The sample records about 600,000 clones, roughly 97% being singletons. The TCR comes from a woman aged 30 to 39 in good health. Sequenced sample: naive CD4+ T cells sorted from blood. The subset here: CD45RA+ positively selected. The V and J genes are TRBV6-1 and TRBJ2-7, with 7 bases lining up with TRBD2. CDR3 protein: CASSGVGGYYEQYF. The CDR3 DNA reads TGTGCCAGCAGTGGTGTGGGAGGGTACTACGAGCAGTACTTC.